This passage covers 21 T cell receptor beta chains from one sample sequenced in a study of long-term antiretroviral therapy in people with HIV. This was the immunoSEQ v3.0 assay at survey level. Data came from immunoSEQ multiplex PCR; TCRdb stores just in-frame clones and leaves some out. The sample lists around 20,000 clones; 76% were seen once. This material consisted of unsorted PBMCs, taken 0.5 years before starting antiretroviral therapy. Every receptor here comes from a woman aged 45 to 65 with HIV.

This chain uses TRBV10-3 with TRBJ1-3; TRBD1 is a possible D gene (5 bases). V dropped 10 bases and J dropped 3 bases, with 19 bases sitting between them. The CDR3 spans 15 residues. Germline values: CDR1 ENHRY, CDR2 SYGVKD. The CDR3 region is CATSLGVQGGNTIYF. The CDR3 DNA reads as TGTGCCACTTCCCTGGGGGTTCAAGGTGGAAACACCATATATTTT.

This clone has more than one count but fewer than ten. The rearrangement uses TRBV7-2 and TRBJ2-5; no clear D. The CDR3 spans 11 residues. V gave up 7 bases and J gave up 2 bases, with 5 bases separating them. The germline gives CDR1 SGHTA, CDR2 FQGNSA. CDR3 residues: CASNGQETQYF. In nucleotides, the CDR3 is TGTGCCAGCAACGGACAAGAGACCCAGTACTTC.

The gene calls are TRBV30 and TRBJ1-2, with a possible D match to TRBD1 (5 bases). Trimming left V 3 bases short and J 3 bases short, with 14 bases between. The CDR3 length is 14 residues. Germline values: CDR1 GTSNPN, CDR2 SVGIG (reference sequence). Here the CDR3 reads CAWSAGAGDYGYTF. The CDR3, as DNA: TGTGCCTGGAGCGCCGGAGCGGGGGACTATGGCTACACCTTC.

The chain links TRBV7-2 to TRBJ2-5; 12 positions match TRBD2. With 1 base clipped from V and 5 bases from J, the junction kept 8 bases outside the gene matches. Germline V gene data show CDR1 as SGHTA and CDR2 as FQGNSA. There are 17 residues in the CDR3. DNA of the CDR3: TGTGCCAGCAGCTTAGGCGCTAGCGGGGGGGCGTTGGAGACCCAGTACTTC. Its protein is CASSLGASGGALETQYF.

The chain links TRBV2 to TRBJ1-6; 7 bases map to TRBD1. The CDR3 runs to 15 residues. V was clipped by 5 bases and J by 0 bases; unmatched bases: 1. The germline V gene has CDR1 SNHLY and CDR2 FYNNEI. The CDR3 spells CASSRDSSYNSPLHF. The DNA for the CDR3 is TGTGCCAGCAGTAGGGACAGCTCCTATAATTCACCCCTCCACTTT.

The V gene is TRBV5-1, the J gene TRBJ1-5; TRBD1 matches 7 bases. Germline values: CDR1 SGHRS, CDR2 YFSETQ. The ends lost 0 bases at V and 4 bases at J; junction bases unmatched: 4. The CDR3 length is 15 residues. CDR3: CASSLGTGQNQPQHF. The CDR3 DNA sequence: TGCGCCAGCAGCTTGGGGACAGGTCAAAATCAGCCCCAGCATTTT.

The chain employs TRBV18 and TRBJ1-1; D is ambiguous. Germline V gene data show CDR1 as KGHSH and CDR2 as LQKENI. The CDR3 totals 15 residues. V was clipped by 3 bases and J by 6 bases, with 17 bases between them. The CDR3 DNA reads TGTGCCAGCTCACCTGATCAGGCGAGCGGATCTGAAGCTTTCTTT. Protein product: CASSPDQASGSEAFF.

The chain carries TRBV27 and TRBJ1-5; 7 bases line up with TRBD1. The CDR3 is made up of 15 amino acids. Per germline, CDR1 MNHEY and CDR2 SMNVEV (reference sequence). With V trimmed by 2 bases and J by 3 bases, 4 bases remained unmatched. The CDR3 here is CASSLAGGHNQPQHF. Written as DNA, the CDR3 is TGTGCCAGCAGTTTAGCAGGGGGGCACAATCAGCCCCAGCATTTT.

The gene calls are TRBV5-1 and TRBJ2-5; TRBD2 agrees at 11 bases. Germline CDR1 and CDR2: SGHRS and YFSETQ. The CDR3 length is 15 residues. After removal of 0 bases from V and 14 bases from J, the junction contained 12 bases not matched to a gene. The DNA of the CDR3 is TGCGCCAGCAGCTTGGGGGTAGCGGGGGGGCCCGACACCTACTTC. The encoded protein is CASSLGVAGGPDTYF.

The rearrangement joins TRBV7-8 to TRBJ2-7; TRBD2 is a possible D gene (5 bases). V was cut by 2 bases and J by 3 bases, with 17 bases left in between. The CDR3 contains 16 residues. Germline CDR1 and CDR2: SGHVS and FQNEAQ. CDR3 DNA sequence: TGTGCCAGCAGCTTAATGCGCGACGGAGGATACTACGAGCAGTACTTC. Its translation is CASSLMRDGGYYEQYF.

V and J are TRBV6-5 and TRBJ1-2, with D perhaps matching TRBD1 (5 bases). With 6 bases removed from V and 4 bases from J, the gap between germline ends came to 12 bases. CDR3 size: 13 residues. Germline V gene lookup returns CDR1 MNHEY and CDR2 SVGAGI. This CDR3 reads CASRKRGFYGYTF. CDR3 DNA sequence: TGTGCCAGCAGGAAAAGGGGCTTCTATGGCTACACCTTC.

The rearrangement uses TRBV29-1 and TRBJ2-4, with TRBD1 as a possible D gene (6 bases). Trimming removed 2 bases at V and 6 bases at J, with 8 bases between. This CDR3 has 12 residues. Germline CDR1 reads SQVTM; CDR2 reads ANQGSEA. Written as DNA, the CDR3 is TGCAGCGTTGAACCGGACAGAAACATTCAGTACTTC. It translates to CSVEPDRNIQYF.

The chain has TRBV5-1 and TRBJ2-1; D remains ambiguous. The CDR3 sequence is 13 residues long. Germline CDR1 and CDR2: SGHRS and YFSETQ. With 3 bases removed from V and 8 bases from J, the gap between germline ends came to 12 bases. The CDR3: CASSSLYADEQFF. The CDR3 DNA follows: TGCGCCAGCAGCTCCCTCTATGCCGATGAGCAGTTCTTC.

This clone occurred a few times. The gene calls are TRBV5-1 and TRBJ2-7; the D gene could be TRBD1 or TRBD2 (5 bases each). Trimming cost V 0 bases and J 5 bases, with 9 bases left between them. The CDR3 contains 13 residues. From germline, CDR1 is SGHRS and CDR2 YFSETQ. The CDR3 region has the DNA TGCGCCAGCAGCTTGGCGGTGGGGGACGAGCAGTACGTC. It is translated as CASSLAVGDEQYV.

This clone is deemed medium-sized (0.01 to 0.1%). This chain links TRBV12-5 with TRBJ1-6, with D maybe TRBD1 (5 bases). CDR3 length: 13 amino acids. The germline V gene has CDR1 LGHNT and CDR2 FRNRAP. V was clipped by 5 bases and J by 10 bases, with 12 bases between them. In DNA form, the CDR3 reads TGTGCTAGTGGTCCGGGGGGGAAGTCACCCCTCCACTTT. Protein: CASGPGGKSPLHF.

The chain recombines TRBV6-1 with TRBJ2-7; D is unresolved. This CDR3 region has 12 residues. V lost 10 bases to trimming and J lost 1 base, with 11 bases between them. CDR1 and CDR2 from the germline V gene are MNHNS and SASEGT. CDR3 protein: CATRKDSYEQYF. In DNA, the CDR3 is TGTGCCACCAGAAAGGATTCCTACGAGCAGTACTTC.

This clone occurred once. This chain joins TRBV5-1 and TRBJ2-5, with TRBD2 identical over 9 bases. This CDR3 region has 15 residues. CDR1 is SGHRS and CDR2 is YFSETQ in the germline V gene. CDR3 region: CVPPERGELRETQYF. CDR3 coding DNA: TGCGTCCCCCCGGAGCGGGGGGAATTGCGAGAGACCCAGTACTTC.

A few counts support this clone. This rearrangement joins TRBV27 to TRBJ1-4, with TRBD1 matching over 7 bases. CDR1 MNHEY and CDR2 SMNVEV come from the germline V gene (reference sequence). CDR3 length equals 14 residues. V shed 4 bases and J 8 bases; nucleotides not matched to a gene: 7. DNA for the CDR3: TGTGCCAGCAGTTCGGGAGGGGGCGGAGAAAAACTGTTTTTT. This sequence encodes CASSSGGGGEKLFF.

This rearrangement joins TRBV30 to TRBJ2-7, with D possibly TRBD1 on 5 matching bases. CDR1 and CDR2 from the germline V gene are GTSNPN and SVGIG (reference sequence). There are 13 residues in the CDR3. V lost 2 bases and J 3 bases, leaving 11 bases between the germline ends. The CDR3 coding sequence is TGTGCCTGGAGTTCAGACAGCTTCTACGAGCAGTACTTC. The encoded protein is CAWSSDSFYEQYF.

The chain uses TRBV9 and TRBJ2-3; D is undetermined. V lost 0 bases and J lost 2, with 4 bases in between. The CDR3 has 13 residues. Germline-derived CDR1 and CDR2 are SGDLS and YYNGEE. The CDR3 protein is CASSVGPTDTQYF. DNA of the CDR3: TGTGCCAGCAGCGTAGGGCCCACAGATACGCAGTATTTT.

The rearrangement links TRBV6-5 to TRBJ1-2, with a weak D call TRBD1 (6 bases). The CDR3 sequence is 14 residues long. CDR1 is MNHEY, CDR2 SVGAGI, per germline. Trimming removed 7 bases at V and 4 bases at J, with 16 bases between. The CDR3 nucleotides are TGTGCCAGCACCCGTGGGGGAGGGGGCTATGGCTACACCTTC. Its translation is CASTRGGGGYGYTF.